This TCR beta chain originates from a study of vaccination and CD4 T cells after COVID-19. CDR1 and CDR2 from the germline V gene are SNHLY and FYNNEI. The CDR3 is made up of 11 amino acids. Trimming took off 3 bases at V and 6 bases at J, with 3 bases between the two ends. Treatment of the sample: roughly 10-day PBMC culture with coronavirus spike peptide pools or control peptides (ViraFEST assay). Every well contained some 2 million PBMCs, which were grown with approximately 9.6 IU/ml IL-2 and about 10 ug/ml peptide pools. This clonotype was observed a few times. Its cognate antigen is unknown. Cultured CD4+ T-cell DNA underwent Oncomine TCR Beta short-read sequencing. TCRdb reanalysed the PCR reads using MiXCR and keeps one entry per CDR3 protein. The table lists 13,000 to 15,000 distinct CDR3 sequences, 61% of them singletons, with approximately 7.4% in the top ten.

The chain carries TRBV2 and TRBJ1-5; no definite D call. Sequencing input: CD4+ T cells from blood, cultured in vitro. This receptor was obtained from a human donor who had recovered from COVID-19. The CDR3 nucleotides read TGTGCCAGCAGTGAGAGTCAGCCCCAGCATTTT. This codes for CASSESQPQHF.